This passage covers 5 T cell receptor beta chains from one sample sequenced in a study of early T cells in non-severe SARS-CoV-2 infection. In TCRdb, the 5' RACE reads were re-called with MiXCR into one record per CDR3 protein. The sample shows more than 30,000 distinct CDR3 sequences, around 7% of them seen only once. Sequencing was performed on whole blood, taken at baseline. The receptors originated from an adult who was a healthcare worker with PCR-confirmed SARS-CoV-2 infection or an uninfected control (not recorded which).

This clonotype was picked up many times. V is TRBV30 and J is TRBJ1-5; D remains ambiguous. V lost 2 bases to trimming and J lost 3 bases, with 8 bases between them. Germline values: CDR1 GTSNPN, CDR2 SVGIG (reference sequence). The CDR3 sequence is 13 residues long. The CDR3 here is CAWSWTDNQPQHF. CDR3 DNA sequence: TGTGCCTGGAGTTGGACGGACAATCAGCCCCAGCATTTT.

This chain uses TRBV5-6 with TRBJ2-3; 7 bases are a match to TRBD1. The germline CDR1 and CDR2 sequences are SGHDT and YYEEEE. Losses at the gene ends were 4 bases for V and 4 bases for J; bases not matched to a gene: 12. This CDR3 contains 16 residues. CDR3 nucleotides: TGTGCCAGCAGCCCCCTGACAGGGCAGTCCGCAGATACGCAGTATTTT. This codes for CASSPLTGQSADTQYF.

The table lists this clonotype with many counts. The chain carries TRBV29-1 and TRBJ2-5; TRBD2 might be the D (6 bases). Trimming stripped 3 bases from V and 5 bases from J, with 19 bases between. The germline CDR1 and CDR2 sequences are SQVTM and ANQGSEA. The CDR3 sequence is 15 residues long. The CDR3 DNA reads as TGCAGCGTTGAGGAACTCAGACTAGGGCGGGAGACCCAGTACTTC. It specifies CSVEELRLGRETQYF. The whole variable domain, remainder taken from reference TRBV29-1 and TRBJ2-5, is SAVISQKPSRDICQRGTSLTIQCQVDSQVTMMFWYRQQPGQSLTLIATANQGSEATYESGFVIDKFPISRPNLTFSTLTVSNMSPEDSSIYLCSVEELRLGRETQYFGPGTRLLVL.

The sample holds many counts of this clonotype. This chain joins TRBV18 and TRBJ2-1; 7 nucleotides agree with TRBD2. The germline CDR1 and CDR2 sequences are KGHSH and LQKENI. V was clipped by 3 bases and J by 7 bases; unmatched bases: 9. This CDR3 is 15 amino acids long. CDR3 sequence: CASSPLGEGRNEQFF. The CDR3 DNA sequence: TGTGCCAGCTCACCGTTGGGGGAGGGGCGAAATGAGCAGTTCTTC.

The V gene is TRBV9, the J gene TRBJ2-7; D call uncertain. The V gene lost 0 bases and the J gene lost 2 bases, with 9 bases spanning the gap. Germline CDR1 reads SGDLS; CDR2 reads YYNGEE. This CDR3 is 14 amino acids long. DNA for the CDR3: TGTGCCAGCAGCGTAGCCGACGGAGCCTACGAGCAGTACTTC. Protein product: CASSVADGAYEQYF.